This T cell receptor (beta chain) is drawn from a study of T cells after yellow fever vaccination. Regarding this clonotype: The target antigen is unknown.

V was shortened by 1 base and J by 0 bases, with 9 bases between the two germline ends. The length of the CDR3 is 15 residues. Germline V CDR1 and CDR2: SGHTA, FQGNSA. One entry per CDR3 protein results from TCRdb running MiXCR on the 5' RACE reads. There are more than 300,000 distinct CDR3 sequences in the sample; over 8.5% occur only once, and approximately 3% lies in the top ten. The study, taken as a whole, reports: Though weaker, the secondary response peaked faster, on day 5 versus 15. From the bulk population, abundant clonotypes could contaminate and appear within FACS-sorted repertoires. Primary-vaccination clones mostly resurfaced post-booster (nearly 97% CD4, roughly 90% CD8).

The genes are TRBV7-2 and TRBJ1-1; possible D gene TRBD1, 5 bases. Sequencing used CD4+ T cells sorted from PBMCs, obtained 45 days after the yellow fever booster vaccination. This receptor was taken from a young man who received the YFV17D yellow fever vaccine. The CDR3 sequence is CASSLEGQVNTEAFF. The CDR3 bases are TGTGCCAGCAGCTTAGAGGGGCAGGTGAACACTGAAGCTTTCTTT.